Below are 31 T cell receptor beta chains sequenced from a single sample in a study of human T cells and chemical hapten exposure. Time point in this sample: patch test 2, 6 weeks after DPC sensitization. Treatment described: therapeutic diphenylcyclopropenone sensitization with weekly scalp DPC. TCRdb redid the calling of the RACE reads with MiXCR, one entry per CDR3 protein. The repertoire includes about 73,000 distinct CDR3 sequences, about 9% of them detected once, and around 3.3% sits in the top ten. Sequencing used whole blood, obtained in connection with sensitization to the hapten diphenylcyclopropenone (DPC). Source of these receptors: a woman between 45 and 65 years old with alopecia areata. Some clones in this sample may be carry-over from other donors' samples.

This clonotype was counted only a few times. The rearrangement links TRBV12-3 or TRBV12-4 to TRBJ2-3, with a tentative D call TRBD2 (7 bases). V was cut by 1 base and J by 2 bases, with 13 bases left in between. The CDR3 extends over 16 amino acids. In DNA form, the CDR3 reads TGTGCCAGCAGTTTAGTTGACGGGGGGCTCACAGATACGCAGTATTTT. Protein sequence: CASSLVDGGLTDTQYF.

The V call is TRBV29-1, the J call TRBJ2-7; 9 bases fit TRBD1. The germline gives CDR1 SQVTM, CDR2 ANQGSEA. This CDR3 comprises 16 residues. Trimming cost V 2 bases and J 3 bases; bases outside gene matches: 11. This CDR3 reads CSVELIPGQGVYEQYF. DNA of the CDR3: TGCAGCGTTGAACTCATTCCGGGACAGGGTGTCTACGAGCAGTACTTC.

This clonotype appeared a few times. This rearrangement joins TRBV2 to TRBJ1-1; D gene uncertain. The CDR3 is made up of 16 amino acids. The germline V gene has CDR1 SNHLY and CDR2 FYNNEI. The V gene lost 6 bases and the J gene lost 5 bases, with 22 bases spanning the gap. CDR3: CASRAPWEKEGTEAFF. The CDR3 DNA reads as TGTGCCAGCAGGGCCCCCTGGGAAAAAGAAGGGACTGAAGCTTTCTTT.

The rearrangement uses TRBV11-2 and TRBJ2-1; D may be TRBD1 (5 bases). The length of the CDR3 is 13 residues. The germline CDR1 and CDR2 sequences are SGHAT and FQNNGV. The V and J ends lost 7 bases and 6 bases respectively, with 13 bases between them. For the CDR3, the DNA is TGTGCCAGCACCGGACATCATATCAATGAGCAGTTCTTC. It encodes CASTGHHINEQFF.

The rearrangement joins TRBV29-1 to TRBJ2-7, with a weak D call TRBD1 (6 bases). CDR3 length: 14 amino acids. V lost 5 bases to trimming and J lost 6 bases, with 20 bases between them. The germline CDR1 and CDR2 sequences are SQVTM and ANQGSEA. The CDR3 nucleotides read TGCAGCGTTAAAACCGGGACATGGTCGACCGAGCAGTACTTC. Translating gives CSVKTGTWSTEQYF.

This clonotype was seen repeatedly, ten times or more. The chain's CDR3 is CASTSDGLNQPQHF. The CDR3 bases are TGTGCCAGCACCTCGGACGGATTAAATCAGCCCCAGCATTTT. The rearrangement links TRBV2 to TRBJ1-5, with D unclear. Trimming left V 7 bases short and J 4 bases short, with 14 bases between. This CDR3 region has 14 residues. The germline gives CDR1 SNHLY, CDR2 FYNNEI.

This clonotype occurred many times. The DNA for the CDR3 is TGCAGCGTTGAAGATTTCGGGGGTGGCTACACCTTC. Translating it yields CSVEDFGGGYTF. V and J are TRBV29-1 and TRBJ1-2, with D possibly TRBD1 on 5 matching bases. Germline V gene lookup returns CDR1 SQVTM and CDR2 ANQGSEA. With 0 bases removed from V and 7 bases from J, the gap between germline ends came to 9 bases. The CDR3 covers 12 residues.

This clonotype came up a few times. This chain joins TRBV30 and TRBJ1-3, with D perhaps matching TRBD1 (5 bases). The CDR3 has 13 amino acids. Trimming took 0 bases from V and 16 from J, leaving 19 bases between them. Germline CDR1 and CDR2: GTSNPN and SVGIG (reference sequence). The CDR3 region is CAWSVPPQGPYYF. In nucleotides, the CDR3 is TGTGCCTGGAGTGTACCCCCTCAGGGTCCTTACTATTTT.

This clonotype has ten or more counts. The chain recombines TRBV12-3 or TRBV12-4 with TRBJ1-1; no clear D gene. The V and J ends lost 2 bases and 4 bases respectively, with 5 bases between them. This CDR3 comprises 12 residues. CDR3 protein: CASSLILTEAFF. CDR3 coding DNA: TGTGCCAGCAGTTTAATCCTCACTGAAGCTTTCTTT.

This clonotype has a count of ten or more. The rearrangement joins TRBV6-5 to TRBJ1-1, with 9 positions matching TRBD1. Germline V CDR1 and CDR2: MNHEY, SVGAGI. V was pared by 8 bases and J by 1 base, with 5 bases of the junction left unmatched. The CDR3 is made up of 14 amino acids. Here the CDR3 DNA reads TGTGCCAGCGGTCGGGACAGGGAGAACACTGAAGCTTTCTTT. Translated, it gives CASGRDRENTEAFF.

Judged by abundance, this clonotype is large. V and J are TRBV6-2 or TRBV6-3 and TRBJ2-6; TRBD1 agrees at 8 bases. The CDR3 is 16 amino acids. V gave up 8 bases and J gave up 0 bases; unmatched junction bases: 6. Germline CDR1 reads MNHEY; CDR2 reads SVGEGT. CDR3 bases: TGTGCCAGCGCTTATACAGGGGGCTCTGGGGCCAACGTCCTGACTTTC. Amino acid sequence: CASAYTGGSGANVLTF.

This clonotype was counted ten times or more. V usage is TRBV7-9 and J usage is TRBJ2-3; no firm D call. Germline-derived CDR1 and CDR2 are SEHNR and FQNEAQ (reference sequence). The CDR3 extends over 16 amino acids. Trimming pared 4 bases from V and 0 bases from J, leaving 14 bases between. The CDR3 loop reads CASSYLPAASTDTQYF. The CDR3 region has the DNA TGTGCCAGCAGCTACCTGCCAGCAGCAAGCACAGATACGCAGTATTTT.

The V and J genes are TRBV7-9 and TRBJ1-3; D remains ambiguous. Per the germline V gene, CDR1 is SEHNR and CDR2 is FQNEAQ (reference sequence). This CDR3 has 13 residues. With 8 bases removed from V and 0 bases from J, the gap between germline ends came to 8 bases. CDR3 nucleotides: TGTGCCAGCGACACCTCCTCTGGAAACACCATATATTTT. Amino acid sequence: CASDTSSGNTIYF.

This clonotype was detected many times. This sequence joins TRBV15 and TRBJ1-1; D gene ambiguous. The CDR3 consists of 14 residues. Germline V gives CDR1 LNHNV, CDR2 YYDKDF (reference sequence). V was pared by 0 bases and J by 1 base, with 6 bases between. CDR3 coding DNA: TGTGCCACCAGCAGAGATATCGGGAACACTGAAGCTTTCTTT. It translates to CATSRDIGNTEAFF.

The chain is built from TRBV28 and TRBJ2-7; 7 bases map to TRBD1. With 2 bases clipped from V and 6 bases from J, the junction kept 10 bases outside the gene matches. From germline, CDR1 is MDHEN and CDR2 SYDVKM. The length of the CDR3 is 15 residues. The CDR3 bases are TGTGCCAGCAGTTTAACCGGGACAGAAGGAGGCGAGCAGTACTTC. Translating it yields CASSLTGTEGGEQYF.

This clonotype was counted at least ten times. This sequence joins TRBV5-1 and TRBJ1-1; D unresolved. Germline V gives CDR1 SGHRS, CDR2 YFSETQ. V was shortened by 2 bases and J by 3 bases, with 11 bases between the two germline ends. There are 14 residues in the CDR3. Here the CDR3 DNA reads TGCGCCAGCAGCTTATGGGGTGGAGACACTGAAGCTTTCTTT. It is translated as CASSLWGGDTEAFF.

This clonotype has only a few counts. This chain joins TRBV6-5 and TRBJ2-7; 12 positions match TRBD2. The CDR3 covers 18 residues. CDR1 and CDR2 (germline): MNHEY, SVGAGI. Trimming took 6 bases from V and 0 from J; bases not matched to a gene: 12. CDR3 nucleotides: TGTGCCAGCAGGCCTGGGGGGGAGACTAGCGGGGGCTCCTACGAGCAGTACTTC. It specifies CASRPGGETSGGSYEQYF.

The CDR3 DNA reads TGTGCCATCAGTCTCTCTGGAAACACCATATATTTT. Translating gives CAISLSGNTIYF. The V gene is TRBV10-3, the J gene TRBJ1-3; no definite D call. CDR1 and CDR2 from the germline V gene are ENHRY and SYGVKD. V lost 5 bases to trimming and J lost 0 bases, with 2 bases between them. The CDR3 spans 12 residues.

This chain joins TRBV10-2 and TRBJ1-6; 7 nucleotides agree with TRBD1. The germline CDR1 and CDR2 sequences are WSHSY and SAAADI. CDR3 length: 16 amino acids. The junction had 9 bases not matched to a gene; V was cut back by 8 bases and J by 2 bases. Here the CDR3 reads CASLDRQGTYNSPLHF. Here the CDR3 DNA reads TGCGCCAGCTTGGACCGACAGGGAACCTATAATTCACCCCTCCACTTT.

The chain carries TRBV7-2 and TRBJ2-5; the D gene is possibly TRBD1 (6 bases). CDR1 SGHTA and CDR2 FQGNSA come from the germline V gene. Trimming cost V 2 bases and J 5 bases, with 21 bases left between them. The CDR3 runs 17 residues. CDR3 region: CASSLPPGAGELETQYF. CDR3 in DNA: TGTGCCAGCAGCTTACCTCCAGGGGCCGGCGAGTTGGAGACCCAGTACTTC.

This clonotype was seen ten or more times. The chain is built from TRBV6-2 or TRBV6-3 and TRBJ1-1; D is uncertain. The CDR3 loop spans 13 amino acids. V was shortened by 4 bases and J by 1 base, with 7 bases between the two germline ends. Germline values: CDR1 MNHEY, CDR2 SVGEGT. CDR3 sequence reads: CASSSTRNTEAFF. In DNA form, the CDR3 reads TGTGCCAGCAGTTCTACGCGGAACACTGAAGCTTTCTTT.

In its sample, this clonotype was seen a few times. V gene TRBV7-6 combines with J gene TRBJ2-1; 11 nucleotides align to TRBD2. CDR1 and CDR2 (germline): SGHVS, FNYEAQ. Unmatched junction bases numbered 5, after V lost 4 bases and J lost 3 bases. CDR3 length equals 16 residues. The CDR3 sequence is CASSSTTSGVYNEQFF. The CDR3 nucleotides are TGTGCCAGCAGCTCGACGACTAGCGGGGTCTACAATGAGCAGTTCTTC.

The chain recombines TRBV15 with TRBJ1-3, with D uncertain. From germline, CDR1 is LNHNV and CDR2 YYDKDF (reference sequence). V lost 0 bases to trimming and J lost 0 bases, with 6 bases between them. The CDR3 is 15 residues long. The CDR3 bases are TGTGCCACCAGCAGAGATGGGCCCTCTGGAAACACCATATATTTT. This encodes CATSRDGPSGNTIYF.

The rearrangement links TRBV3-1 to TRBJ2-7; 9 positions match TRBD2. V lost 4 bases to trimming and J lost 1 base; unmatched junction nucleotides: 11. This CDR3 spans 17 amino acids. The germline V gene has CDR1 LGHDT and CDR2 YNNKEL (reference sequence). CDR3 sequence: CASSRLGTSGYSYEQYF. DNA for the CDR3: TGTGCCAGCAGCCGTCTTGGAACTAGCGGGTATTCCTACGAGCAGTACTTC.

The chain recombines TRBV28 with TRBJ2-1; D possibly corresponds to TRBD2 (5 bases). V was cut by 3 bases and J by 0 bases, with 9 bases left in between. The CDR3 is 15 residues long. Germline V gives CDR1 MDHEN, CDR2 SYDVKM. CDR3 region: CASSFMRDSYNEQFF. The CDR3 DNA reads TGTGCCAGCAGTTTTATGAGGGACTCCTACAATGAGCAGTTCTTC.

This clonotype was counted at least ten times. CDR3 loop: CASSEARVPQHF. CDR3 DNA: TGTGCCAGCAGTGAAGCTCGAGTGCCCCAGCATTTT. This rearrangement joins TRBV2 to TRBJ1-5; D ambiguous. The ends were cut back, 0 bases at V and 9 bases at J, with 6 bases in the middle. CDR3 length: 12 amino acids. Germline CDR1 and CDR2: SNHLY and FYNNEI.

Ten or more counts support this clonotype. This chain joins TRBV29-1 and TRBJ2-3; D call uncertain. Germline lookup yields CDR1 SQVTM and CDR2 ANQGSEA. The CDR3 consists of 12 residues. The V and J ends lost 6 bases and 6 bases respectively, with 13 bases between them. In DNA form, the CDR3 reads TGCAGCGTCGGTCAAAACGGGGATACGCAGTATTTT. Protein sequence: CSVGQNGDTQYF.

This clonotype showed up just a few times. This sequence joins TRBV12-3 or TRBV12-4 and TRBJ1-5; D might be TRBD1 (6 bases). The CDR3 extends over 15 amino acids. Trimming removed 5 bases from V and 6 bases from J, with 17 bases in between. CDR3 region: CASSELQGLGQPQHF. DNA of the CDR3: TGTGCCAGCAGTGAGCTACAGGGACTCGGTCAGCCCCAGCATTTT.

The gene calls are TRBV7-9 and TRBJ2-7; TRBD1 is a possible D gene (5 bases). CDR1 and CDR2 from the germline V gene are SEHNR and FQNEAQ (reference sequence). V lost 6 bases and J lost 3, with 12 bases in between. This CDR3 region has 13 residues. Here the CDR3 reads CASSRTPSYEQYF. CDR3 sequence (DNA): TGTGCCAGCAGTCGGACACCAAGCTACGAGCAGTACTTC.

The table lists this clonotype with a few counts. Here the CDR3 reads CASSDWTGGQEKLFF. The CDR3 DNA sequence: TGTGCCAGCAGTGATTGGACAGGGGGCCAGGAAAAACTGTTTTTT. The chain carries TRBV6-1 and TRBJ1-4; 11 bases match TRBD1. J lost 8 bases, V lost 3 bases, and 5 bases had no gene match. This CDR3 comprises 15 residues. Germline CDR1 MNHNS, CDR2 SASEGT.

The rearrangement uses TRBV30 and TRBJ1-6; D ambiguous. V shed 0 bases and J shed 9 bases, with 12 bases lying between them. CDR3 length: 14 amino acids. Germline CDR1 GTSNPN, CDR2 SVGIG (reference sequence). This CDR3 reads CAWSVGRRTSPLHF. The DNA of the CDR3 is TGTGCCTGGAGTGTCGGCAGGCGGACTTCACCCCTCCACTTT.